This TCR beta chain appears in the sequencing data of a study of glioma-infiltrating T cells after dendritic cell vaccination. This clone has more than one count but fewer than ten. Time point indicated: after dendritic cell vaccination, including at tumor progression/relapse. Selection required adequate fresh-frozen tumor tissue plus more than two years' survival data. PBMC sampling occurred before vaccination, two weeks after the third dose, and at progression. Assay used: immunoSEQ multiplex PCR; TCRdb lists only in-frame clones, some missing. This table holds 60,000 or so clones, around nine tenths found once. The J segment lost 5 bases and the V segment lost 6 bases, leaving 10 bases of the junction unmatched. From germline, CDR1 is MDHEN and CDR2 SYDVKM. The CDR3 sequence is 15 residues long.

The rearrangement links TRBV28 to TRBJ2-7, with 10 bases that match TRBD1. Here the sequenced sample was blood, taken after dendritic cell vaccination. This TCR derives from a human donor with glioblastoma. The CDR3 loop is CASRPPGQGSHEQYF. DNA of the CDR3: TGTGCCAGCAGACCTCCGGGACAGGGGTCCCACGAGCAGTACTTC.